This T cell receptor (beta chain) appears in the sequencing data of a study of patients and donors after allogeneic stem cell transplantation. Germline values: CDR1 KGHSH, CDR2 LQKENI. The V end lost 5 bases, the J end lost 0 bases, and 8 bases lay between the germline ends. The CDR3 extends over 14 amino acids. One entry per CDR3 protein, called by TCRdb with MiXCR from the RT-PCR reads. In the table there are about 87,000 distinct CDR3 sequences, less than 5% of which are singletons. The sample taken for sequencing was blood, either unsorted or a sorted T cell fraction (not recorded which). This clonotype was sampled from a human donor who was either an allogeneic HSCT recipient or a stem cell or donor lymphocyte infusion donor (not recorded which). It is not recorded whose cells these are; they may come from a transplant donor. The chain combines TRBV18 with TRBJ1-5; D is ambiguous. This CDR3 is CASSTEHSNQPQHF. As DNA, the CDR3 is TGTGCCAGCTCAACAGAACATAGCAATCAGCCCCAGCATTTT.